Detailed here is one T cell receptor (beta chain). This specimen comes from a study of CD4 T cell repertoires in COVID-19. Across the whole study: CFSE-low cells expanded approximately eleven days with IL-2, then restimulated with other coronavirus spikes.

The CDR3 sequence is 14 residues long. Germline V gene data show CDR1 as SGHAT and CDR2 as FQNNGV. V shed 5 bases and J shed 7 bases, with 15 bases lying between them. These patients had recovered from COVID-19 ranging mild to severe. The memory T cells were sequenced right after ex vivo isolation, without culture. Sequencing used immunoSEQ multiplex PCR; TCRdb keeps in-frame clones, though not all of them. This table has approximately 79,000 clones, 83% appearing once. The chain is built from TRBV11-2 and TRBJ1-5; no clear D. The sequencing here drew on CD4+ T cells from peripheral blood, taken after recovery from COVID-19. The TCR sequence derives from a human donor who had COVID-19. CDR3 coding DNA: TGTGCCAGCAGCCTGAGTCCGAACACCCAGCCCCAGCATTTT. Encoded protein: CASSLSPNTQPQHF. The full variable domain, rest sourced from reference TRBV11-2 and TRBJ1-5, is EAGVAQSPRYKIIEKRQSVAFWCNPISGHATLYWYQQILGQGPKLLIQFQNNGVVDDSQLPKDRFSAERLKGVDSTLKIQPAKLEDSAVYLCASSLSPNTQPQHFGDGTRLSIL.